Sequencing of this T cell receptor beta chain was carried out in a study of blood T cell repertoires in COVID-19. The wider study: The United States, Italy and Spain supplied acute and convalescent COVID-19 samples. The cDNA or gDNA used as material had been derived from T cells, B-cell-depleted T cells, or PBMCs.

Germline V gives CDR1 WSHSY, CDR2 SAAADI. Trimming removed 8 bases from V and 4 bases from J, with 17 bases in between. The CDR3 is 14 amino acids. In the original workflow: Scientists estimated how many nucleated cells there were by amplifying reference gene primers. Profiling relied on immunoSEQ multiplex PCR, and the TCRdb table lists in-frame clones only, not all of them. V and J calls and clone size follow that table, whereas D and trimming were derived from the DNA. The sample has about 110,000 clones, around 86% seen once; the top ten hold roughly 4%. Sequencing was done on a sample of peripheral blood. The rearrangement links TRBV10-2 to TRBJ1-2; perhaps TRBD1 as D (5 bases). This receptor was taken from a woman aged 70-85 years with acute or convalescent COVID-19. The DNA for the CDR3 is TGCGCCAGCGTCCCCGGGGAGGGGAGCTATGGCTACACCTTC. Translated: CASVPGEGSYGYTF.